These T cell receptor beta chains were read from a single sample in a study of control samples from healthy donors and cancer patients. Using immunoSEQ multiplex PCR, the repertoire was profiled, and TCRdb retains in-frame clones only, with some absent. The table shows around 140,000 clones, with just under 95% occurring only once. The sequenced sample consisted of blood. These receptors came from a man younger than 30 in good health. Each CDR3 is given with its conserved first and last residue. The order of the fields is CDR3 DNA, CDR3 protein, clone size, J gene, D gene, V gene. The D gene is left open where the match is weak. Clone size is stated in some rows and not others, as once, few, many or a class when expanded.

TGCGCCAGCAGCTTGACTGTAGGGGGAACAGATACGCAGTATTTT	CASSLTVGGTDTQYF	once	TRBJ2-3	-	TRBV5-1
TGTGCCAGCAGCTCTCTCAGGACCGGGCCGGCCCAGTACTTC	CASSSLRTGPAQYF	-	TRBJ2-5	-	TRBV7-2
TGTGCCAGTAGTATAGGGAATTCACCCCTCCACTTT	CASSIGNSPLHF	-	TRBJ1-6	-	TRBV19
TGTGCCTGGAGCAGGGGGACCAGCGGGACTGAAGCTTTCTTT	CAWSRGTSGTEAFF	-	TRBJ1-1	TRBD1	TRBV30
TGTGCCAGCAGTGTGGGGGGGCCACCCTACGAGCAGTACTTC	CASSVGGPPYEQYF	-	TRBJ2-7	-	TRBV9
TGCAGCGTTGGCAGGGACTATGGCTACACCTTC	CSVGRDYGYTF	-	TRBJ1-2	-	TRBV29-1
TGTGCCAGCAGTTTAGAGGGGGTATCTGGAAACACCATATATTTT	CASSLEGVSGNTIYF	-	TRBJ1-3	-	TRBV27
TGCGCCAGCAGCCACCCGACCAGGGGCCACTATGGCTACACCTTC	CASSHPTRGHYGYTF	-	TRBJ1-2	-	TRBV4-1
TGTGCCTGGAGGGAGGGGACAGGGGGCTCGGGCAATCAGCCCCAGCATTTT	CAWREGTGGSGNQPQHF	-	TRBJ1-5	TRBD1	TRBV30
TGTGCCACCAGTGACGGACTAGCGGGGGTATCTGAGCAGTTCTTC	CATSDGLAGVSEQFF	-	TRBJ2-1	TRBD2	TRBV24-1
TGTGCCAGCAGCCAATCGTGGTGGAGGGCCAGGGGGCACAATCAGCCCCAGCATTTT	CASSQSWWRARGHNQPQHF	-	TRBJ1-5	TRBD1	TRBV16
TGTGCCAGTAGTATTTCAGGAGGGTGGGGTGAAAAACTGTTTTTT	CASSISGGWGEKLFF	-	TRBJ1-4	-	TRBV19
TGTGCCAGCAGCCCACACGGTGCAGATACGCAGTATTTT	CASSPHGADTQYF	once	TRBJ2-3	-	TRBV7-3
TGTGCCACCAGCGAGACGATGGGAGGGGGGAACACTGAAGCTTTCTTT	CATSETMGGGNTEAFF	-	TRBJ1-1	-	TRBV15
TGTGCCAGCAGTGGGGATTGGGACTCCAGCTCCTACGAGCAGTACTTC	CASSGDWDSSSYEQYF	once	TRBJ2-7	-	TRBV2
TGTGCCAGCAGTTTGCCCGGGGAGCTGTTTTTT	CASSLPGELFF	-	TRBJ2-2	-	TRBV28
TGTGCCAGCAGCGTTAGGGGACTTGGAGGAGAGACCCAGTACTTC	CASSVRGLGGETQYF	-	TRBJ2-5	-	TRBV11-2
TGCGCCAGCAGTCAATCGGACTTTCAGGACAGGAGCTATGGCTACACCTTC	CASSQSDFQDRSYGYTF	few	TRBJ1-2	TRBD1	TRBV23-1
TGCGCCAGCAGCGGGACAGCGAGCTCTGGAAACACCATATATTTT	CASSGTASSGNTIYF	-	TRBJ1-3	TRBD1	TRBV5-1
TGTGCCAGCAGCCGGGGGGGAGGTTCCTACGAGCAGTACTTC	CASSRGGGSYEQYF	-	TRBJ2-7	TRBD2	TRBV13
TGTGCCAGCAGCGTTACGGCAGAACCCCTCTACGAGCAGTACTTC	CASSVTAEPLYEQYF	-	TRBJ2-7	-	TRBV9
TGTGCCTGGAGTCGCGGGGGGGGCTCCTACGAGCAGTACTTC	CAWSRGGGSYEQYF	-	TRBJ2-7	TRBD2	TRBV30
TGTGCCAGTAGTCTCGTCCCGGACTCGAACACTGAAGCTTTCTTT	CASSLVPDSNTEAFF	-	TRBJ1-1	-	TRBV19
TGTGCCAGCAGCTTAGGTGGGACAGGGCTCGATACGCAGTATTTT	CASSLGGTGLDTQYF	-	TRBJ2-3	TRBD1	TRBV7-9
TGTGCCAGCAGCCGCCCGAATTTATTATTAAGATCTAACACTGAAGCTTTCTTT	CASSRPNLLLRSNTEAFF	-	TRBJ1-1	-	TRBV11-2
TGTGCCACCAGCCCTAGCGGGGGGGCGGGTGAGCAGTACTTC	CATSPSGGAGEQYF	-	TRBJ2-7	TRBD2	TRBV15
TGTGCCAGCATGCAGGGAAACACCATATATTTT	CASMQGNTIYF	-	TRBJ1-3	-	TRBV6-5
TGTGCCAGCACTATAGACCGAGGCGGGAACACCGGGGAGCTGTTTTTT	CASTIDRGGNTGELFF	once	TRBJ2-2	-	TRBV2
TGCGCCAGCAGCCAAGATGACGGGACAGGGTATTCACCCCTCCACTTT	CASSQDDGTGYSPLHF	-	TRBJ1-6	TRBD1	TRBV4-1
TGTGCCAGCAGCTTGGTACCCCCTGACGGACAGTTCTTC	CASSLVPPDGQFF	-	TRBJ2-1	-	TRBV5-6
TGTGCCAGCAGCCAAATGGGTCTAGAGGAGACCCAGTACTTC	CASSQMGLEETQYF	-	TRBJ2-5	-	TRBV4-2
TGTGCTAGTGGTTTGGTGGGGGACAGTCATGGCAATCAGCCCCAGCATTTT	CASGLVGDSHGNQPQHF	-	TRBJ1-5	TRBD1	TRBV12-5
TGTGCCATCAGCCCCGGGACTAGCACAGATACGCAGTATTTT	CAISPGTSTDTQYF	-	TRBJ2-3	-	TRBV10-3
TGTGCCAGCAGCCGCACGGACAAAACAGAGACCCAGTACTTC	CASSRTDKTETQYF	-	TRBJ2-5	-	TRBV7-7
TGCGCCAGCAGCCAGAATCGACAGTACGGCGAGCAGTACTTC	CASSQNRQYGEQYF	once	TRBJ2-7	-	TRBV4-1
TGTGCCAGCAGCCCGGGACAGAACCTTAACTATGGCTACACCTTC	CASSPGQNLNYGYTF	few	TRBJ1-2	TRBD1	TRBV7-9
TGTGCCAGCAGCTCCGCCGGGACAGGTAACACTGAAGCTTTCTTT	CASSSAGTGNTEAFF	-	TRBJ1-1	TRBD1	TRBV5-6
TGTGCCAGCAGTAGGAATCAACGGGGAATCTACGAGCAGTACTTC	CASSRNQRGIYEQYF	-	TRBJ2-7	-	TRBV6-5
TGCGCCAGCAGCTTGGAAGGAGTCACAGATACGCAGTATTTT	CASSLEGVTDTQYF	-	TRBJ2-3	-	TRBV5-1
TGTGCCAGCAGCTTAGAAGGACAGGGTCTTAATTCACCCCTCCACTTT	CASSLEGQGLNSPLHF	-	TRBJ1-6	TRBD1	TRBV7-3
TGTGCCAGCAGCCCCAAGCCAGGCGGGGGGCGCTCCTACGAGCAGTACTTC	CASSPKPGGGRSYEQYF	-	TRBJ2-7	TRBD2	TRBV7-9
TGTGCCAGCAGCTCAGGGCCTGGGGCCAACGTCCTGACTTTC	CASSSGPGANVLTF	-	TRBJ2-6	-	TRBV5-4
TGTGCCAGCAGTTCCACAGGGAACACTGAAGCTTTCTTT	CASSSTGNTEAFF	-	TRBJ1-1	-	TRBV6-5
TGTGCCAGCAGTTTATTAGGCGGTGACGGGAGGGAGACCCAGTACTTC	CASSLLGGDGRETQYF	-	TRBJ2-5	TRBD2	TRBV28
TGTGCCAGCTCACCACGTTCAGGGGTCGACTATGGCTACACCTTC	CASSPRSGVDYGYTF	-	TRBJ1-2	-	TRBV18
TGTGCCAGCCACCCCGGAGGCGGCTACAATGAGCAGTTCTTC	CASHPGGGYNEQFF	-	TRBJ2-1	-	TRBV19
TGCGCCAGCAGCTTGTCAGGGCCGATAGATACGCAGTATTTT	CASSLSGPIDTQYF	-	TRBJ2-3	-	TRBV5-1
TGCGCCAGCAGCGCCTCCGGGACAGGGAAAGCCTATGGCTACACCTTC	CASSASGTGKAYGYTF	-	TRBJ1-2	TRBD1	TRBV5-1
TGTGCCACCAGCAGAGTTGGCAGGGCTAACTATGGCTACACCTTC	CATSRVGRANYGYTF	-	TRBJ1-2	-	TRBV15
TGTGCCAGCAGCGCGGGACTCCCGGCCTACAATGAGCAGTTCTTC	CASSAGLPAYNEQFF	-	TRBJ2-1	-	TRBV2
TGTGCCAGCTCACCAGGGGCGAACAGGGACGGCTACACCTTC	CASSPGANRDGYTF	-	TRBJ1-2	-	TRBV18
TGTGCCAGCAGCTTAGTCTACAGCGGGGTTACCCAGTACTTC	CASSLVYSGVTQYF	-	TRBJ2-5	TRBD2	TRBV7-2
TGTGCCAGCAGCGTCTCTGGGGCCAACGTCCTGACTTTC	CASSVSGANVLTF	-	TRBJ2-6	-	TRBV9
TGTGCCACCAGTGACCGGACAGGGAACTCCTACAATGAGCAGTTCTTC	CATSDRTGNSYNEQFF	-	TRBJ2-1	TRBD1	TRBV24-1
TGCGCCACCTCCGGGACGGTCATCGGGGAGCAGTACTTC	CATSGTVIGEQYF	-	TRBJ2-7	-	TRBV5-1
TGCGCCAGCAGTGAATACGGTTTAAGCTCCTATAATTCACCCCTCCACTTT	CASSEYGLSSYNSPLHF	-	TRBJ1-6	-	TRBV10-2
TGCGCCAGCAGGTACGACAATTTAGGTTCACCCCTCCACTTT	CASRYDNLGSPLHF	-	TRBJ1-6	-	TRBV5-1